This T cell receptor (beta chain) was found in a study of T cell repertoires in cytomegalovirus infection. Study results and limitations: Across the ex vivo response, the dominant clonotypes were HLA-C-restricted CMV-specific TCR beta clonotypes.

TCRdb reprocessed the reads with MiXCR, giving one entry per CDR3 protein. This sample carries about 180,000 distinct CDR3 sequences, over 13% of them seen once, and the ten largest clones take 25% to 30%. CDR3 length: 13 amino acids. Trimming took off 3 bases at V and 8 bases at J, with 11 bases between the two ends. Germline CDR1 SGHAT, CDR2 FQNNGV. This clonotype showed up just a few times. Its antigen is as yet unknown. The receptor's source is a human donor in good health (CMV status not recorded). Some clones in this sample may be carry-over from other donors' samples. The chain is built from TRBV11-2 and TRBJ2-1, with D perhaps matching TRBD2 (5 bases). Sequenced sample: PBMCs. This chain's CDR3 is CASSFTGRDEQFF. In nucleotides, the CDR3 is TGTGCCAGCAGCTTTACCGGGCGGGATGAGCAGTTCTTC.